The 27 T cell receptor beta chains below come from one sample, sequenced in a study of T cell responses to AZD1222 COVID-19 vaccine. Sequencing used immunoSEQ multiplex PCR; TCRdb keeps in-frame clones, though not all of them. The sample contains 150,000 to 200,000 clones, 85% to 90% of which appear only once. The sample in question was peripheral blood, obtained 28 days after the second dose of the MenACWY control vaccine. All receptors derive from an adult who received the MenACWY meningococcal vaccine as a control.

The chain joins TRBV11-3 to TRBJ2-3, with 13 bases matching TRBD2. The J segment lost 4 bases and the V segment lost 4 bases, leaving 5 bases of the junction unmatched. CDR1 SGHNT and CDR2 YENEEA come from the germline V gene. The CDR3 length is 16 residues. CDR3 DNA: TGTGCCAGCAGCTCATCAGGACTAGCGGGAGCAGATACGCAGTATTTT. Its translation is CASSSSGLAGADTQYF.

The CDR3 reads CASSPPGGGRSYNEQFF. In DNA, the CDR3 is TGTGCCAGCTCACCACCAGGGGGAGGGAGGTCCTACAATGAGCAGTTCTTC. The chain is built from TRBV18 and TRBJ2-1, with D possibly TRBD2 on 7 matching bases. The germline V gene has CDR1 KGHSH and CDR2 LQKENI. V gave up 0 bases and J gave up 1 base, with 13 bases separating them. The CDR3 extends over 17 amino acids.

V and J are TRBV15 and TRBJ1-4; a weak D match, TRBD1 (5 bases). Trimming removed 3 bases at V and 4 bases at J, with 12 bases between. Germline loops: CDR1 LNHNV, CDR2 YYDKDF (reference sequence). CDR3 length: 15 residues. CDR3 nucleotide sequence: TGTGCCACCAGCAGGAATGGACAAGATAATGAAAAACTGTTTTTT. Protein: CATSRNGQDNEKLFF.

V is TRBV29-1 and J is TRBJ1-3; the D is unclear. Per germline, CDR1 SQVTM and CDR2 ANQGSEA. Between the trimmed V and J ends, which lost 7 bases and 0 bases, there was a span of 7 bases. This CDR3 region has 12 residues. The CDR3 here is CSGAGSGNTIYF. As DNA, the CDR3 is TGCAGCGGCGCGGGCTCTGGAAACACCATATATTTT. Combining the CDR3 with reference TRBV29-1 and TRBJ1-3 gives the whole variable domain SAVISQKPSRDICQRGTSLTIQCQVDSQVTMMFWYRQQPGQSLTLIATANQGSEATYESGFVIDKFPISRPNLTFSTLTVSNMSPEDSSIYLCSGAGSGNTIYFGEGSWLTVV.

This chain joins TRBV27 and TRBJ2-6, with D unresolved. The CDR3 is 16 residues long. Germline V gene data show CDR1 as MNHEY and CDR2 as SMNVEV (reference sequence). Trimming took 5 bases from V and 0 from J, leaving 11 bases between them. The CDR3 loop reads CASSPGRPSGANVLTF. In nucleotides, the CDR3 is TGTGCCAGCAGTCCCGGACGTCCCTCTGGGGCCAACGTCCTGACTTTC. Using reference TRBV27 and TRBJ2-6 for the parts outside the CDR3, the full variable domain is EAQVTQNPRYLITVTGKKLTVTCSQNMNHEYMSWYRQDPGLGLRQIYYSMNVEVTDKGDVPEGYKVSRKEKRNFPLILESPSPNQTSLYFCASSPGRPSGANVLTFGAGSRLTVL.

The CDR3 nucleotides are TGTGCCAGCAGTTACTCGAGGAGCGGGAGAGGGTACGAGCAGTACTTC. The encoded protein is CASSYSRSGRGYEQYF. V and J are TRBV6-5 and TRBJ2-7, with 8 bases matching TRBD2. The germline V gene encodes CDR1 MNHEY and CDR2 SVGAGI. After removal of 0 bases from V and 4 bases from J, the junction contained 8 bases not matched to a gene. The CDR3 extends over 16 amino acids.

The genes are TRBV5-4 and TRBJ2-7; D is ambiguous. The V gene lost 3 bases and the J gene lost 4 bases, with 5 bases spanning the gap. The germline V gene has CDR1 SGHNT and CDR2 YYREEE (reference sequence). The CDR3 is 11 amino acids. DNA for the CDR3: TGTGCCAGCAGCTCCTCATACGAGCAGTACTTC. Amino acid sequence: CASSSSYEQYF.

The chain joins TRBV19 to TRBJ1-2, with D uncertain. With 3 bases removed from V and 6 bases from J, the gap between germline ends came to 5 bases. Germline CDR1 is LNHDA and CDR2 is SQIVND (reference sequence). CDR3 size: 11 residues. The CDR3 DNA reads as TGTGCCAGTAGTATCGTAGATGGCTACACCTTC. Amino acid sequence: CASSIVDGYTF.

The CDR3 DNA is TGTGCCAGTAGTATAGTTCCGGGAGACCCTACCTACTTGAATGAGCAGTTCTTC. It yields the protein CASSIVPGDPTYLNEQFF. The chain links TRBV19 to TRBJ2-1, with D possibly being TRBD2 (6 bases). This CDR3 is built from 18 residues. Per the germline V gene, CDR1 is LNHDA and CDR2 is SQIVND (reference sequence). Trimming left V 1 base short and J 7 bases short, with 23 bases between.

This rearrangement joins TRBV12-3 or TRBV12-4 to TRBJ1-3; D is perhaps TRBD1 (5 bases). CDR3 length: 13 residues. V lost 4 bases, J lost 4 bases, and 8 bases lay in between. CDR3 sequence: CASSWGEGNTIYF. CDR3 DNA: TGTGCCAGCAGTTGGGGGGAGGGAAACACCATATATTTT.

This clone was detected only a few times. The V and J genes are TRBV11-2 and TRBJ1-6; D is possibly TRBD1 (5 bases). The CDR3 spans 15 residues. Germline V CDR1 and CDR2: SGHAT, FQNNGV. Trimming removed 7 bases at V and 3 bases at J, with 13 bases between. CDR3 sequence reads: CASTTGLIYNSPLHF. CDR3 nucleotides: TGTGCCAGCACCACGGGACTGATCTATAATTCACCCCTCCACTTT.

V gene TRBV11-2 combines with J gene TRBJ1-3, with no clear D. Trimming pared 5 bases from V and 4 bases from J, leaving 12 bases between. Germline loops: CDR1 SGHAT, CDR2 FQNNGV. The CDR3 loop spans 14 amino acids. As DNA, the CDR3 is TGTGCCAGCAGCCCCGGCACGGCCGGAAACACCATATATTTT. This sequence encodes CASSPGTAGNTIYF.

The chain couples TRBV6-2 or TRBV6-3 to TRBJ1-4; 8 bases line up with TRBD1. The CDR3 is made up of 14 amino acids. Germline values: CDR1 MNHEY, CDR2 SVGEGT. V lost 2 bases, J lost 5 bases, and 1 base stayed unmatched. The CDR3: CASSYGDRNEKLFF. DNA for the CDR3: TGTGCCAGCAGTTACGGGGACAGGAATGAAAAACTGTTTTTT.

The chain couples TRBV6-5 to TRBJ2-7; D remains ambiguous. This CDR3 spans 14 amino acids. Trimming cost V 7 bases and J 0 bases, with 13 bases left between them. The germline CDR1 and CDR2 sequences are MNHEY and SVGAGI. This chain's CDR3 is CASMVWAGSYEQYF. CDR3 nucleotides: TGTGCCAGCATGGTCTGGGCAGGCTCCTACGAGCAGTACTTC.

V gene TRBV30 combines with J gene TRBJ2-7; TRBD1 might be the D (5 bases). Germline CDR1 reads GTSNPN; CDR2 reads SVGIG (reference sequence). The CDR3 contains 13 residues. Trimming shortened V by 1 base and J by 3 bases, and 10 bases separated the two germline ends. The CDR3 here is CAWSGSGNYEQYF. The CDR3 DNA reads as TGTGCCTGGAGTGGGTCAGGGAACTACGAGCAGTACTTC.

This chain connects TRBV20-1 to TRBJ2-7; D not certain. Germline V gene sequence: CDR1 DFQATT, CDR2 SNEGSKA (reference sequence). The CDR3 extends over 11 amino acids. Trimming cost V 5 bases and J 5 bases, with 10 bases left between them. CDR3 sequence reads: CSAVDLNEQYF. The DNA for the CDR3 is TGCAGTGCTGTGGACCTCAACGAGCAGTACTTC.

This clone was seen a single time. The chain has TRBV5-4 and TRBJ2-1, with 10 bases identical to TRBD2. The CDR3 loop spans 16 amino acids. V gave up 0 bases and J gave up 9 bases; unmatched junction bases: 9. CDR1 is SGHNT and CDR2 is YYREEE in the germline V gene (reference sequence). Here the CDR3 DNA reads TGTGCCAGCAGCTTGGCCACCGGACTAGCGGAGGGTGAGCAGTTCTTC. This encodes CASSLATGLAEGEQFF.

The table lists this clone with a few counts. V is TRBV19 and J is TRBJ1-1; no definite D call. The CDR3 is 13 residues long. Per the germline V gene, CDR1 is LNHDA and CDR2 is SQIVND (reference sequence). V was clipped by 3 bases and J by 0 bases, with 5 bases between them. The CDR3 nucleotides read TGTGCCAGTAGTATTCAATTGAACACTGAAGCTTTCTTT. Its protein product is CASSIQLNTEAFF.

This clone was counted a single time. CDR3 bases: TGTGCCAGCAGCATAGAAGGGGGGCGATGGACTGAAGCTTTCTTT. This translates into CASSIEGGRWTEAFF. The chain carries TRBV7-9 and TRBJ1-1; the D gene is possibly TRBD1 (6 bases). CDR3 size: 15 residues. Trimming cost V 5 bases and J 5 bases, with 18 bases left between them. The V gene's germline CDR1 is SEHNR and CDR2 FQNEAQ (reference sequence).

For the CDR3, the DNA is TGTGCCAGCTCACCACGGGGACAGGGAAGGTTGTGGACTGAAGCTTTCTTT. Translation: CASSPRGQGRLWTEAFF. The V call is TRBV18, the J call TRBJ1-1, with TRBD1 matching 9 bases. Trimming cost V 1 base and J 5 bases; bases outside gene matches: 11. The CDR3 spans 17 residues. Germline CDR1 KGHSH, CDR2 LQKENI.

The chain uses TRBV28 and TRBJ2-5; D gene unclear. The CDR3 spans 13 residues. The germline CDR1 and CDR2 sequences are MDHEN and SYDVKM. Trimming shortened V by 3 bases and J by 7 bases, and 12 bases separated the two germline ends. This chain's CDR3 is CASSLNGFGTQYF. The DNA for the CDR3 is TGTGCCAGCAGTTTGAACGGGTTCGGGACCCAGTACTTC.

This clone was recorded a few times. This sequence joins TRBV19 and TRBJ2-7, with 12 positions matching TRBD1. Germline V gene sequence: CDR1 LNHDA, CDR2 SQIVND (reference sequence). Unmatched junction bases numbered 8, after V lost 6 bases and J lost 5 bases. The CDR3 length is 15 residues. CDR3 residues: CASSPPGQGANEQYF. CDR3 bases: TGTGCCAGTAGCCCGCCGGGACAGGGGGCCAACGAGCAGTACTTC.

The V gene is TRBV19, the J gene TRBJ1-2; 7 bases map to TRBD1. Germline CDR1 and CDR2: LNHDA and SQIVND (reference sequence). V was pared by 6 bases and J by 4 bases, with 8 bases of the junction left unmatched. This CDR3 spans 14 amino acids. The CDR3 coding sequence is TGTGCCAGTAGCCCCGGGACAGACCCCTATGGCTACACCTTC. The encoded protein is CASSPGTDPYGYTF. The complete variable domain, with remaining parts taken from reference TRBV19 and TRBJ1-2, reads DGGITQSPKYLFRKEGQNVTLSCEQNLNHDAMYWYRQDPGQGLRLIYYSQIVNDFQKGDIAEGYSVSREKKESFPLTVTSAQKNPTAFYLCASSPGTDPYGYTFGSGTRLTVV.

CDR3: CASIGRGSSNEQFF. The CDR3 DNA reads TGTGCCAGCATAGGGCGCGGGAGTAGTAATGAGCAGTTCTTC. This chain connects TRBV13 to TRBJ2-1, with 7 bases fitting TRBD2. The J segment lost 7 bases and the V segment lost 7 bases, leaving 10 bases of the junction unmatched. CDR3 size: 14 residues. Per germline, CDR1 PRHDT and CDR2 FYEKMQ (reference sequence).

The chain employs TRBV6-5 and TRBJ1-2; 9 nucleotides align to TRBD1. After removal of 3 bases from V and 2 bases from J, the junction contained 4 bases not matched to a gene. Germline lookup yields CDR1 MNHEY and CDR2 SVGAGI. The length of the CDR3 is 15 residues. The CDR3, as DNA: TGTGCCAGCAGTTATATAGGGACAGGGAACTATGGCTACACCTTC. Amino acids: CASSYIGTGNYGYTF.

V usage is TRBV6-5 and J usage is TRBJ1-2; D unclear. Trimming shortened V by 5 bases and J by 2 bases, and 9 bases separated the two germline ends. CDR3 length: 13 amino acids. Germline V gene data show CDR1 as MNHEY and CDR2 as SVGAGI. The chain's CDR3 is CASSTAPNYGYTF. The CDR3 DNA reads TGTGCCAGCAGTACCGCACCGAACTATGGCTACACCTTC.

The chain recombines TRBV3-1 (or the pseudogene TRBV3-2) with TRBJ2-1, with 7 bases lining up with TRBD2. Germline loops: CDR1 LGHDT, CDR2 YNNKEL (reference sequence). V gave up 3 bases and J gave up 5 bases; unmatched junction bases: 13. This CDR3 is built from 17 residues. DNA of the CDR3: TGTGCCAGCAGCCACCTTTTCCGCGGGAGAACGAACAATGAGCAGTTCTTC. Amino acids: CASSHLFRGRTNNEQFF.